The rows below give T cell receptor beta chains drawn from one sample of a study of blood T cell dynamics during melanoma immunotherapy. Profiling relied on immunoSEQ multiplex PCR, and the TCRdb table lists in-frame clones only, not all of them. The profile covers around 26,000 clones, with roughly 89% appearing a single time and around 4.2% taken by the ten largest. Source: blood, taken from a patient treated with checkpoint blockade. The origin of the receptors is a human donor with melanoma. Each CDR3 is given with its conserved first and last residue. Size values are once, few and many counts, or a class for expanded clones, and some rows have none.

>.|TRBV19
CASSIWFLGGRDLGGETQYF
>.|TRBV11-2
CASSSPLNYEQYF
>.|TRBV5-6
CASKGFSGYEQYF
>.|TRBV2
CASSGPGGRLTDTQYF
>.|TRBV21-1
CASSKALYGPRDLSYEQYF
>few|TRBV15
CATRANGEAEAFF
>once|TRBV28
CASSSSSEGETQYF
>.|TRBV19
CASRTTGTANTEAFF
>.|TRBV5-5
CASSLGTDYGYTF
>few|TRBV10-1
CASSVEQGIGNEQFF
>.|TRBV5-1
CASSLGNQETQYF
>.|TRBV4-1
CASSQPGVLRDTQYF
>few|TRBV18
CASSPVNGDTEAFF
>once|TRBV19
CASSIRAGASYEQYF
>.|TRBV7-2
CASSFRGRPSTDTQYF
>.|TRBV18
CASSRGLAGIETQYF
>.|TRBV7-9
CASSPHRTGGDTGELFF
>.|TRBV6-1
CASSKQGAGVYEQYF
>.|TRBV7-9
CASSLGMVRERIPNEQFF
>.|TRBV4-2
CASSQDKEWQFF
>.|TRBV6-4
CASIRGAGVNQPQHF
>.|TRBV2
CASNRDISSYEQYF
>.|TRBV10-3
CATGGVLYNEQFF
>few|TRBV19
CASSINLNTEAFF
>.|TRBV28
CASSSPRLAGNTDTQYF
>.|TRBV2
CASSGTGDGLAGGSSYEQYF
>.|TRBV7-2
CASSLDRGGSGNTIYF
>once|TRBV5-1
CASSPPGSYNEQFF